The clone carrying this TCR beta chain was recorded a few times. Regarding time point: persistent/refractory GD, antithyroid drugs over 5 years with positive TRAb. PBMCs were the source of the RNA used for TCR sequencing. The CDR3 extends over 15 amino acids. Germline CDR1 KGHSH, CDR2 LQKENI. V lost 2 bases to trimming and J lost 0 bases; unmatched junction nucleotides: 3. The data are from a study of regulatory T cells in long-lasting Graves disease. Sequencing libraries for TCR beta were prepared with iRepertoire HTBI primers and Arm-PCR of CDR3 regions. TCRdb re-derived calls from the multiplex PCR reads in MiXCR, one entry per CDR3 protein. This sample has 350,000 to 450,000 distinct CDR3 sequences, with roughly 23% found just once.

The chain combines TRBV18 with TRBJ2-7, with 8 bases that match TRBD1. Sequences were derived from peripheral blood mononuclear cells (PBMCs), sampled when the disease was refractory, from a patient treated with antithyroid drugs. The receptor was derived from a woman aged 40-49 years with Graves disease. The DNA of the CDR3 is TGTGCCAGCTCACCATGGACAGGGAGCTCCTACGAGCAGTACTTC. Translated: CASSPWTGSSYEQYF.